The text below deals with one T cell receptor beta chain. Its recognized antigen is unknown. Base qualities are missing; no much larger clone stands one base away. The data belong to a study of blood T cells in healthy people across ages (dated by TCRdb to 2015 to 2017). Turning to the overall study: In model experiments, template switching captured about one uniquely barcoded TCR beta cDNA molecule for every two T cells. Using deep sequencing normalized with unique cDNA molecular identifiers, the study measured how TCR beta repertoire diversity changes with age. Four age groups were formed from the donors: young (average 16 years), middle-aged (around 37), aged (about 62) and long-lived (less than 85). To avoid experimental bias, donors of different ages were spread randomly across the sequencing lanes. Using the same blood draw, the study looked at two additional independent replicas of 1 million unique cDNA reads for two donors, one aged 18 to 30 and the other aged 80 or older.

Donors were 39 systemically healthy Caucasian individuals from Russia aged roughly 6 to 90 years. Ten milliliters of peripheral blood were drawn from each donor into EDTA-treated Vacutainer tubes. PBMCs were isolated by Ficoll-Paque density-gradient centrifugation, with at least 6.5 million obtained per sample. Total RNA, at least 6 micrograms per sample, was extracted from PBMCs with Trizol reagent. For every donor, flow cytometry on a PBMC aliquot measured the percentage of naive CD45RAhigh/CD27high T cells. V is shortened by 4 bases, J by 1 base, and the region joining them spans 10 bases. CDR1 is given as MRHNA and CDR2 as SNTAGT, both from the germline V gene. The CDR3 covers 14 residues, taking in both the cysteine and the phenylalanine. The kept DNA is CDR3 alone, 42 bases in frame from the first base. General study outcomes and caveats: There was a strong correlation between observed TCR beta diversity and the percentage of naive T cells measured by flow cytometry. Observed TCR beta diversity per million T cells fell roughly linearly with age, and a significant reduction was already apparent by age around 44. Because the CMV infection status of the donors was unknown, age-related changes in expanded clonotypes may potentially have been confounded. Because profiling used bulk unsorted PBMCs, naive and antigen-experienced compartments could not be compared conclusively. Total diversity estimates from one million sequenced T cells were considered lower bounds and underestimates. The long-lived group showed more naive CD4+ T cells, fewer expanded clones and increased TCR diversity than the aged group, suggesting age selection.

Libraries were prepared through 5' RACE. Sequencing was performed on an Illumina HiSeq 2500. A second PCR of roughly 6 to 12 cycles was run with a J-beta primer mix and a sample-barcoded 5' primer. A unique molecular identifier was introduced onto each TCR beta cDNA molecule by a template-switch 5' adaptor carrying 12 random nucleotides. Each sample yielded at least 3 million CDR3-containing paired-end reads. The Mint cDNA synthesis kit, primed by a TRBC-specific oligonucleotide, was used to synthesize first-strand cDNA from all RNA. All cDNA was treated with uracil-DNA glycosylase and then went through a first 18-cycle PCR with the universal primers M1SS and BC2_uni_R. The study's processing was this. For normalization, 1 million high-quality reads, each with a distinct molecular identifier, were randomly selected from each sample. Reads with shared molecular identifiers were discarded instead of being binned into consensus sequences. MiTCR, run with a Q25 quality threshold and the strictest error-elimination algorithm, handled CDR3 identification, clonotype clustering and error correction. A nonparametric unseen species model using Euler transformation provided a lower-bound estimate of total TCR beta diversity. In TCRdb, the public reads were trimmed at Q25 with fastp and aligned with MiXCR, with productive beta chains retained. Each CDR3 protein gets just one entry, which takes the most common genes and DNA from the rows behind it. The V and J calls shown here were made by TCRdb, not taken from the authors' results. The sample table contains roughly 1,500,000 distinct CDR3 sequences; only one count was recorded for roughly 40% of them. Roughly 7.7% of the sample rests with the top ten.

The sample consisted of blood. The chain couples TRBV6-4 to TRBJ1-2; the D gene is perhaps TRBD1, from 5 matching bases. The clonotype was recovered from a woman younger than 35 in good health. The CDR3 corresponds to CASSGGLRNYGYTF. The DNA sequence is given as TGTGCCAGCAGTGGGGGACTTCGTAACTATGGCTACACCTTC.